Below, 30 T cell receptor beta chains from the same sample are listed, as sequenced in a study of blood T cell repertoires in COVID-19. This table comes from immunoSEQ multiplex PCR, and its TCRdb copy is limited to in-frame clones, with some not included. The profile shows about 140,000 clones, 75% to 85% of them singletons. Sequencing was performed on peripheral blood. All receptors derive from a woman older than 75 with active or convalescent COVID-19.

This chain joins TRBV5-3 and TRBJ1-4; D is unresolved. TRBV5-3 is an ORF, and what it does is uncertain. This CDR3 region has 18 residues. Trimming removed 0 bases at V and 7 bases at J, with 22 bases between. As DNA, the CDR3 is TGTGCCAGAAGCTTGGTTGGCCCTTTACAAGTGAGGCCTGAAAAACTGTTTTTT. Amino acids: CARSLVGPLQVRPEKLFF.

The rearrangement joins TRBV10-3 to TRBJ2-7; D is perhaps TRBD2 (6 bases). Germline-derived CDR1 and CDR2 are ENHRY and SYGVKD. The CDR3 length is 14 residues. Trimming cost V 6 bases and J 3 bases, with 15 bases left between them. The CDR3 DNA reads as TGTGCCATCAGACTGGGGGGTCGGGACTACGAGCAGTACTTC. Protein: CAIRLGGRDYEQYF.

The chain employs TRBV11-2 and TRBJ1-2, with D tentatively TRBD1 (5 bases). The CDR3 sequence is 12 residues long. The germline V gene encodes CDR1 SGHAT and CDR2 FQNNGV. V was pared by 5 bases and J by 5 bases, with 9 bases between. CDR3 residues: CASSRGGYGYTF. As DNA, the CDR3 is TGTGCCAGCAGCCGGGGGGGGTATGGCTACACCTTC. Looking up the rest from reference TRBV11-2 and TRBJ1-2 gives the full variable domain: EAGVAQSPRYKIIEKRQSVAFWCNPISGHATLYWYQQILGQGPKLLIQFQNNGVVDDSQLPKDRFSAERLKGVDSTLKIQPAKLEDSAVYLCASSRGGYGYTFGSGTRLTVV.

The genes are TRBV7-9 and TRBJ1-2, with D unclear. Trimming left V 7 bases short and J 5 bases short, with 20 bases between. The CDR3 is made up of 15 amino acids. Germline V gene sequence: CDR1 SEHNR, CDR2 FQNEAQ (reference sequence). CDR3 coding DNA: TGTGCCAGCACTCCGCCGGAGGGATTCGGGTATGGCTACACCTTC. Its protein is CASTPPEGFGYGYTF.

The chain is built from TRBV29-1 and TRBJ1-2; TRBD1 matches 8 bases. The trim removed 5 bases at V and 4 bases at J, leaving 3 bases unmatched. Germline V gives CDR1 SQVTM, CDR2 ANQGSEA. This CDR3 comprises 12 residues. DNA for the CDR3: TGCAGCGTTAGGACAGGGCCCTATGGCTACACCTTC. Encoded protein: CSVRTGPYGYTF.

The rearrangement uses TRBV19 and TRBJ1-6; D may be TRBD1 (5 bases). The germline V gene has CDR1 LNHDA and CDR2 SQIVND (reference sequence). Trimming pared 5 bases from V and 1 base from J, leaving 12 bases between. The CDR3 has 16 residues. The CDR3 is CASSQDQGSYNSPLHF. CDR3 nucleotides: TGTGCCAGTAGTCAAGACCAGGGTTCCTATAATTCACCCCTCCACTTT.

A single count supports this clone. The chain employs TRBV19 and TRBJ1-1, with 7 bases lining up with TRBD1. There are 13 residues in the CDR3. Germline loops: CDR1 LNHDA, CDR2 SQIVND (reference sequence). J was trimmed by 3 bases and V by 6 bases; bases with no gene match: 4. DNA for the CDR3: TGTGCCAGTAGCAACAGGGGTGACACTGAAGCTTTCTTT. Translation: CASSNRGDTEAFF.

The J gene is TRBJ2-1, the V gene TRBV9; 11 nucleotides line up with TRBD2. The germline gives CDR1 SGDLS, CDR2 YYNGEE. The J segment lost 3 bases and the V segment lost 7 bases, leaving 3 bases of the junction unmatched. This CDR3 spans 14 amino acids. CDR3 in amino acids: CASGGLADYNEQFF. The CDR3 coding sequence is TGTGCCAGCGGGGGACTAGCGGACTACAATGAGCAGTTCTTC.

The chain couples TRBV4-3 to TRBJ1-1; TRBD1 matches at 10 bases. Germline V lookup: CDR1 LGHNA, CDR2 YSLEER. V lost 5 bases, J lost 0 bases, and 6 bases stayed unmatched. CDR3 length: 16 amino acids. DNA of the CDR3: TGCGCCAGCAGCGTAGACAGGGGGCTCATGAACACTGAAGCTTTCTTT. As protein: CASSVDRGLMNTEAFF.

This clone was counted between two and nine times. The chain joins TRBV27 to TRBJ2-7; possibly TRBD2 for D (5 bases). Germline V gene sequence: CDR1 MNHEY, CDR2 SMNVEV (reference sequence). The CDR3 spans 15 residues. V shed 4 bases and J shed 2 bases, with 15 bases lying between them. This CDR3 is CASSSVRDPPYEQYF. CDR3 coding DNA: TGTGCCAGCAGTTCCGTCCGGGATCCTCCCTACGAGCAGTACTTC.

The J gene is TRBJ1-2, the V gene TRBV29-1; 8 nucleotides match TRBD1. Germline CDR1 and CDR2: SQVTM and ANQGSEA. The junction had 8 bases not matched to a gene; V was cut back by 7 bases and J by 7 bases. CDR3 length: 12 amino acids. The CDR3 DNA is TGCAGCGCACAGGGGGTGGACCCTGGCTACACCTTC. It codes for CSAQGVDPGYTF.

V is TRBV7-9 and J is TRBJ1-2, with TRBD1 identical over 7 bases. Losses at the gene ends were 0 bases for V and 2 bases for J; bases not matched to a gene: 3. The CDR3 contains 15 residues. Germline V lookup: CDR1 SEHNR, CDR2 FQNEAQ (reference sequence). CDR3 protein: CASSLADRANYGYTF. CDR3 nucleotides: TGTGCCAGCAGCTTAGCCGACAGGGCCAACTATGGCTACACCTTC.

The chain employs TRBV5-1 and TRBJ2-2, with a weak D call TRBD2 (7 bases). CDR3 length equals 15 residues. CDR1 is SGHRS and CDR2 is YFSETQ in the germline V gene. V lost 4 bases and J lost 2, with 12 bases in between. For the CDR3, the DNA is TGCGCCAGCAGCGCTCGGGGGGCAAACACCGGGGAGCTGTTTTTT. As protein: CASSARGANTGELFF. The full variable domain, rest sourced from reference TRBV5-1 and TRBJ2-2, is KAGVTQTPRYLIKTRGQQVTLSCSPISGHRSVSWYQQTPGQGLQFLFEYFSETQRNKGNFPGRFSGRQFSNSRSEMNVSTLELGDSALYLCASSARGANTGELFFGEGSRLTVL.

This rearrangement joins TRBV19 to TRBJ1-6; D uncertain. Germline V lookup: CDR1 LNHDA, CDR2 SQIVND (reference sequence). Trimming took 1 base from V and 9 from J, leaving 22 bases between them. The CDR3 totals 18 residues. For the CDR3, the DNA is TGTGCCAGTAGTATAGTACAGCCCCAATATCGGATCGGTTCACCCCTCCACTTT. Its translation: CASSIVQPQYRIGSPLHF.

The chain employs TRBV6-1 and TRBJ1-1; D is unclear. This CDR3 spans 12 amino acids. V gave up 0 bases and J gave up 7 bases, with 6 bases separating them. The V gene's germline CDR1 is MNHNS and CDR2 SASEGT. CDR3 bases: TGTGCCAGCAGTGAAGCCGCGGTTGAAGCTTTCTTT. Amino acids: CASSEAAVEAFF.

This clone was observed a handful of times. This chain links TRBV5-3 with TRBJ2-2, with 9 bases matching TRBD1. TRBV5-3 is known as an ORF, though its function is uncertain. J was trimmed by 7 bases and V by 7 bases; bases with no gene match: 11. The CDR3 extends over 15 amino acids. The CDR3 protein is CARYDRGNHRGELFF. CDR3 nucleotides: TGTGCCAGATACGACAGGGGGAACCACCGCGGGGAGCTGTTTTTT.

This chain connects TRBV10-1 to TRBJ2-2, with TRBD1 matching over 8 bases. The CDR3 runs 17 residues. V shed 2 bases, J shed 0 bases, and the junction held 5 bases outside the gene matches. From germline, CDR1 is WNHNN and CDR2 SYGVQD (reference sequence). The CDR3 sequence: CASSEPSTGANTGELFF. CDR3 DNA sequence: TGCGCCAGCAGTGAGCCGTCGACAGGGGCGAACACCGGGGAGCTGTTTTTT.

Of note for this clone: One base away lies a much larger clone, so this may be a sequencing read error. The rearrangement uses TRBV2 and TRBJ2-7; TRBD1 matches 8 bases. The CDR3 spans 12 residues. The germline CDR1 and CDR2 sequences are SNHLY and FYNNEI. The V and J ends lost 6 bases and 6 bases, in that order; junction bases with no gene match: 4. The CDR3 reads CASRPRGREQYF. The CDR3, as DNA: TGTGCCAGCAGACCCAGGGGGCGCGAGCAGTACTTC.

This clone was seen just once. The chain combines TRBV6-5 with TRBJ2-7; 8 positions match TRBD2. CDR1 is MNHEY and CDR2 is SVGAGI in the germline V gene. The trim removed 7 bases at V and 2 bases at J, leaving 4 bases unmatched. The CDR3 loop spans 13 amino acids. CDR3: CASIAGHTYEQYF. The DNA for the CDR3 is TGTGCCAGCATAGCGGGACACACCTACGAGCAGTACTTC.

The chain carries TRBV30 and TRBJ2-3, with TRBD2 matching 13 bases. Germline-derived CDR1 and CDR2 are GTSNPN and SVGIG (reference sequence). This CDR3 comprises 19 residues. The V gene end was trimmed by 2 bases and the J gene end by 2 bases; junction bases not matched to a gene: 13. The CDR3 sequence is CAWSQGGTSGTILTDTQYF. For the CDR3, the DNA is TGTGCCTGGAGTCAAGGCGGGACTAGCGGGACGATCCTCACAGATACGCAGTATTTT.

V and J are TRBV19 and TRBJ1-1; a possible D gene is TRBD1 (5 bases). CDR1 and CDR2 (germline): LNHDA, SQIVND (reference sequence). V lost 0 bases, J lost 5 bases, and 10 bases lay in between. The CDR3 contains 14 residues. The CDR3 protein is CASSIDPRVTEAFF. CDR3 nucleotides: TGTGCCAGTAGTATAGATCCCAGGGTGACTGAAGCTTTCTTT.

V and J are TRBV5-1 and TRBJ1-1; D is unresolved. In germline, CDR1 is SGHRS, CDR2 YFSETQ. This CDR3 region has 17 residues. Trimming removed 0 bases at V and 0 bases at J, with 15 bases between. CDR3 sequence (DNA): TGCGCCAGCAGCTTGGGAGGGATTTTCTCCTTGAACACTGAAGCTTTCTTT. Translated, it gives CASSLGGIFSLNTEAFF. Supplemented by reference TRBV5-1 and TRBJ1-1, the full variable domain reads KAGVTQTPRYLIKTRGQQVTLSCSPISGHRSVSWYQQTPGQGLQFLFEYFSETQRNKGNFPGRFSGRQFSNSRSEMNVSTLELGDSALYLCASSLGGIFSLNTEAFFGQGTRLTVV.

The rearrangement joins TRBV5-1 to TRBJ2-1; 8 bases align to TRBD1. J gave up 8 bases and V 0 bases, and 7 bases lay outside the gene matches. CDR1 SGHRS and CDR2 YFSETQ come from the germline V gene. This CDR3 is built from 15 residues. The CDR3 here is CASSLAVNRGDEQFF. In DNA, the CDR3 is TGCGCCAGCAGCTTGGCCGTCAACAGGGGGGATGAGCAGTTCTTC.

This clone was observed a single time. The chain employs TRBV7-2 and TRBJ2-1; 11 bases agree with TRBD2. The CDR3 has 16 amino acids. V shed 2 bases and J 4 bases; nucleotides not matched to a gene: 4. Germline V gene lookup returns CDR1 SGHTA and CDR2 FQGNSA. CDR3 coding DNA: TGTGCCAGCAGCTTAATATCTAGCGGGGGGTACAATGAGCAGTTCTTC. It is translated as CASSLISSGGYNEQFF. Drawing the rest from reference TRBV7-2 and TRBJ2-1, the complete variable domain is GAGVSQSPSNKVTEKGKDVELRCDPISGHTALYWYRQSLGQGLEFLIYFQGNSAPDKSGLPSDRFSAERTGGSVSTLTIQRTQQEDSAVYLCASSLISSGGYNEQFFGPGTRLTVL.

V and J are TRBV18 and TRBJ1-5, with TRBD1 identical over 7 bases. V lost 3 bases and J lost 4; bases outside the gene matches: 9. This CDR3 comprises 16 residues. CDR1 and CDR2 from the germline V gene are KGHSH and LQKENI. The CDR3 reads CASSPPGTAYNQPQHF. The CDR3 DNA reads TGTGCCAGCTCACCCCCCGGGACAGCGTATAATCAGCCCCAGCATTTT. Using reference TRBV18 and TRBJ1-5 for the parts outside the CDR3, the full variable domain is NAGVMQNPRHLVRRRGQEARLRCSPMKGHSHVYWYRQLPEEGLKFMVYLQKENIIDESGMPKERFSAEFPKEGPSILRIQQVVRGDSAAYFCASSPPGTAYNQPQHFGDGTRLSIL.

This chain joins TRBV9 and TRBJ2-5; 10 nucleotides agree with TRBD1. After removal of 0 bases from V and 2 bases from J, the junction contained 4 bases not matched to a gene. Germline V gives CDR1 SGDLS, CDR2 YYNGEE. CDR3 length equals 16 residues. CDR3 region: CASSVGTGGRQETQYF. The CDR3 DNA follows: TGTGCCAGCAGCGTAGGGACAGGGGGTAGGCAAGAGACCCAGTACTTC.

The chain joins TRBV6-6 to TRBJ1-1; D gene unclear. CDR1 and CDR2 (germline): MNHNY, SVGAGI (reference sequence). V was trimmed by 4 bases and J by 5 bases, leaving 11 bases between them. CDR3 length: 13 amino acids. In DNA, the CDR3 is TGTGCCAGCAGTTGGACTGAAGGGACTGAAGCTTTCTTT. Encoded protein: CASSWTEGTEAFF.

The chain is built from TRBV20-1 and TRBJ1-5, with D hard to call. This CDR3 comprises 14 residues. From germline, CDR1 is DFQATT and CDR2 SNEGSKA (reference sequence). V was pared by 3 bases and J by 6 bases, with 15 bases between. Written as DNA, the CDR3 is TGCAGTGCTAGTTCGGACTCACGAAGTCAGCCCCAGCATTTT. Amino acid sequence: CSASSDSRSQPQHF.

The chain couples TRBV13 to TRBJ1-1, with 7 bases matching TRBD1. The CDR3 runs to 18 residues. The V segment lost 0 bases and the J segment 3 bases; nucleotides outside the gene matches: 13. Germline CDR1 is PRHDT and CDR2 is FYEKMQ (reference sequence). The CDR3 sequence: CASSLGTGTDLRDTEAFF. CDR3 sequence (DNA): TGTGCCAGCAGCTTAGGAACCGGGACAGACCTTAGGGACACTGAAGCTTTCTTT.

This clone was seen only once. V usage is TRBV5-6 and J usage is TRBJ1-4, with a tentative D call TRBD1 (6 bases). CDR1 SGHDT and CDR2 YYEEEE come from the germline V gene. This CDR3 spans 15 amino acids. V was clipped by 0 bases and J by 6 bases, with 12 bases between them. CDR3 in amino acids: CASSLVGRGDEKLFF. The DNA for the CDR3 is TGTGCCAGCAGCTTGGTCGGCAGGGGAGATGAAAAACTGTTTTTT.